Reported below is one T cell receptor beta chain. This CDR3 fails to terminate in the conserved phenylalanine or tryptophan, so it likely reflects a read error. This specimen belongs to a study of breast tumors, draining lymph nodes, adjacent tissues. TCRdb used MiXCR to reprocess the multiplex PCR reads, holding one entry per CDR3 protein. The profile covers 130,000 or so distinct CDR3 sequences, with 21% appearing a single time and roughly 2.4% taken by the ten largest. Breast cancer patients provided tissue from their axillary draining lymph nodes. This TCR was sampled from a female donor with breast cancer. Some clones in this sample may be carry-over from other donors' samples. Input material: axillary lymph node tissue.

CDR3 sequence (DNA): TGCGCCAGCAGCCCTAGGGACAGCGGGAACACTGAAGCTTTCCTT. It encodes CASSPRDSGNTEAFL. This chain uses TRBV5-1 with TRBJ1-1, with 7 bases identical to TRBD1. This CDR3 contains 15 residues. The trim removed 4 bases at V and 1 base at J, leaving 7 bases unmatched. Germline loops: CDR1 SGHRS, CDR2 YFSETQ.